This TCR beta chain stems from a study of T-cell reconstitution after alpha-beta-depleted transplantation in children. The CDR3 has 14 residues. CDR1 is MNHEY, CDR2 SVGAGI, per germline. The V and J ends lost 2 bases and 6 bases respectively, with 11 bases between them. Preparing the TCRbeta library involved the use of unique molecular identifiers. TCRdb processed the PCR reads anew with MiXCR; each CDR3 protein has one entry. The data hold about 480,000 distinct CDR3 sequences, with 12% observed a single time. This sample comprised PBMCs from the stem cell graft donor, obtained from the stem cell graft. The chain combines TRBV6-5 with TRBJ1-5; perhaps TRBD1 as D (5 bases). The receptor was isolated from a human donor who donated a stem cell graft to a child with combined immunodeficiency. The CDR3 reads CASSYVPGRQPQHF. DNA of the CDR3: TGTGCCAGCAGTTACGTCCCGGGGCGTCAGCCCCAGCATTTT.